This TCR beta chain was sequenced in a study of persistence of HIV-infected CD4 T cells. Cells were stimulated with overlapping HIV-1 Gag 15-mer peptides. CD4+ T cells upregulating both CD40 ligand and CD69 were sorted as responding cells. The libraries were made with immunoSEQ version 4 in survey mode. Profiling relied on immunoSEQ multiplex PCR, and the TCRdb table lists in-frame clones only, not all of them. The data show about 19,000 clones, with roughly two thirds seen just once and approximately 2% held by the top ten. Study-level results: Proviral oligoclonality tracked with TCR oligoclonality within the same sorted cells.

Concerning this clone: Its antigen is currently unknown.

Trimming removed 7 bases at V and 0 bases at J, with 16 bases between. CDR1 and CDR2 from the germline V gene are ENHRY and SYGVKD. The CDR3 runs 16 residues. Sample: CD4+ T cells sorted from PBMCs after roughly 18-hour stimulation, taken from a patient who received antiretroviral therapy. This clonotype was obtained from an adult woman with HIV who was CMV-seropositive. The genes are TRBV10-3 and TRBJ2-1; D not resolved. In DNA, the CDR3 is TGTGCCATCAAGGCGGCAGACCTAAGCTCCTACAATGAGCAGTTCTTC. This codes for CAIKAADLSSYNEQFF.